Listed here are 5 T cell receptor beta chains from one sample, sequenced in a study of shared clonotypes between healthy human individuals. Libraries were prepared by immunoSEQ multiplex PCR; TCRdb keeps only in-frame clonotypes and omits some of them. The sample lists about 2.4 million clones; more than 80% were seen once. The sample consisted of naive CD4+ T cells sorted from blood. Specified subset: CD45RA+ positively selected. These receptors were collected from a man between 18 and 29 years old in good health.

The table lists this clone with a few counts. The chain is built from TRBV7-6 and TRBJ1-6, with TRBD1 matching over 9 bases. The CDR3 sequence is 12 residues long. The V gene's germline CDR1 is SGHVS and CDR2 FNYEAQ. V trimming: 8 bases; J trimming: 10 bases; junction bases outside the gene matches: 3. Written as DNA, the CDR3 is TGTGCCAGCCGGGACAGGGCCTCACCCCTCCACTTT. It is translated as CASRDRASPLHF.

The rearrangement joins TRBV7-2 to TRBJ1-6, with D perhaps matching TRBD1 (6 bases). With 4 bases removed from V and 8 bases from J, the gap between germline ends came to 15 bases. From germline, CDR1 is SGHTA and CDR2 FQGNSA. This CDR3 spans 15 amino acids. In DNA, the CDR3 is TGTGCCAGCAGCTACGCCACGGGGGCGGATTCACCCCTCCACTTT. Translating it yields CASSYATGADSPLHF.

The chain links TRBV5-1 to TRBJ1-4; 9 nucleotides match TRBD1. Germline trimming cut 4 bases from V and 9 bases from J; bases unmatched to any gene: 10. This CDR3 has 15 residues. Germline values: CDR1 SGHRS, CDR2 YFSETQ. The CDR3 loop is CASSPEGQGAKKLFF. CDR3 DNA sequence: TGCGCCAGCAGCCCGGAGGGACAGGGCGCAAAAAAACTGTTTTTT. Using reference TRBV5-1 and TRBJ1-4 for the parts outside the CDR3, the full variable domain is KAGVTQTPRYLIKTRGQQVTLSCSPISGHRSVSWYQQTPGQGLQFLFEYFSETQRNKGNFPGRFSGRQFSNSRSEMNVSTLELGDSALYLCASSPEGQGAKKLFFGSGTQLSVL.

Remarks on this clone: The sample has other DNA sequences that encode this CDR3 too. The chain has TRBV28 and TRBJ2-5; D gene unclear. Trimming pared 6 bases from V and 0 bases from J, leaving 5 bases between. From germline, CDR1 is MDHEN and CDR2 SYDVKM. This CDR3 is built from 12 residues. The CDR3 is CASSFYQETQYF. The CDR3 nucleotides read TGTGCCAGCAGCTTCTACCAAGAGACCCAGTACTTC.

The chain couples TRBV10-3 to TRBJ1-4; TRBD1 aligns across 7 bases. The V segment lost 2 bases and the J segment 3 bases; nucleotides outside the gene matches: 3. Germline CDR1 reads ENHRY; CDR2 reads SYGVKD. The CDR3 has 15 residues. CDR3 sequence reads: CAISERGTANEKLFF. The CDR3 coding sequence is TGTGCCATCAGTGAGAGAGGGACAGCTAATGAAAAACTGTTTTTT.